These 9 T cell receptor beta chains were all obtained from the same sample, sequenced in a study of T-cell memory formation after mild COVID-19. TCRdb re-derived calls from the 5' RACE reads in MiXCR, one entry per CDR3 protein. The sample yields more than 150,000 distinct CDR3 sequences, 15% to 20% seen once. The sample consisted of PBMCs or a T cell subset sorted from them (not recorded which). The receptors originated from a man in his late teens or twenties who had mild COVID-19 (a few samples of this study predate the infection). Cell type and time point are not known.

V gene TRBV5-1 combines with J gene TRBJ2-2; D remains ambiguous. This CDR3 comprises 12 residues. Germline CDR1 SGHRS, CDR2 YFSETQ. Trimming removed 4 bases at V and 2 bases at J, with 3 bases between. CDR3 protein: CASSANTGELFF. In nucleotides, the CDR3 is TGCGCCAGCAGCGCTAACACCGGGGAGCTGTTTTTT.

V usage is TRBV27 and J usage is TRBJ2-5, with D tentatively TRBD1 or TRBD2 (5 bases each). This CDR3 is 14 amino acids long. V was shortened by 6 bases and J by 4 bases, with 15 bases between the two germline ends. Germline CDR1 MNHEY, CDR2 SMNVEV (reference sequence). The CDR3 reads CASRPRQSGETQYF. For the CDR3, the DNA is TGTGCCAGCAGACCCCGACAGAGCGGAGAGACCCAGTACTTC.

The CDR3 loop reads CASSRGRDEQFF. The CDR3 DNA reads TGTGCCAGCTCACGCGGTCGCGATGAGCAGTTCTTC. The chain employs TRBV3-1 and TRBJ2-1; D gene ambiguous. The V end lost 8 bases, the J end lost 8 bases, and 13 bases lay between the germline ends. CDR3 length: 12 residues. Germline assignment: CDR1 LGHDT and CDR2 YNNKEL (reference sequence).

The chain is built from TRBV11-1 and TRBJ2-1; 9 bases align to TRBD1. The V gene end was trimmed by 5 bases and the J gene end by 9 bases; junction bases not matched to a gene: 5. The CDR3 is made up of 13 amino acids. Germline CDR1 and CDR2: SGHAT and FQDESV (reference sequence). CDR3 DNA sequence: TGTGCCAGCAGCCCGGGACAGGGTGCTGAGCAGTTCTTC. Translation gives CASSPGQGAEQFF.

The table lists this clonotype with a few counts. The gene calls are TRBV6-1 and TRBJ2-3, with 7 bases that match TRBD2. Germline V CDR1 and CDR2: MNHNS, SASEGT. After removal of 3 bases from V and 1 base from J, the junction contained 4 bases not matched to a gene. This CDR3 has 15 residues. The CDR3 reads CASSDTGGGTDTQYF. The CDR3 DNA reads TGTGCCAGCAGTGACACGGGAGGTGGCACAGATACGCAGTATTTT.

Ten or more counts support this clonotype. The J gene is TRBJ1-1, the V gene TRBV5-1; the match to TRBD1 covers 7 bases. CDR3 length equals 14 residues. Trimming at V came to 1 base and at J to 4 bases, leaving 4 bases not matched to a gene. In germline, CDR1 is SGHRS, CDR2 YFSETQ. The CDR3: CASSLQGGSTEAFF. CDR3 in DNA: TGCGCCAGCAGCTTGCAGGGGGGCAGCACTGAAGCTTTCTTT.

A few counts support this clonotype. The chain uses TRBV28 and TRBJ1-6, with no clear D. Trimming cost V 6 bases and J 9 bases, with 15 bases left between them. The V gene's germline CDR1 is MDHEN and CDR2 SYDVKM. The CDR3 contains 14 residues. This CDR3 reads CASSINLNGSPLHF. CDR3 coding DNA: TGTGCCAGCAGCATCAATCTCAATGGTTCACCCCTCCACTTT.

The table lists this clonotype with many counts. The genes are TRBV7-2 and TRBJ2-5; TRBD2 agrees at 11 bases. This CDR3 has 15 amino acids. Germline CDR1 and CDR2: SGHTA and FQGNSA. The ends lost 2 bases at V and 4 bases at J; junction bases unmatched: 3. The CDR3 sequence is CASSLWLAGGETQYF. The CDR3 DNA follows: TGTGCCAGCAGCTTATGGCTAGCGGGGGGAGAGACCCAGTACTTC.

The chain carries TRBV6-2 or TRBV6-3 and TRBJ1-5; 9 bases line up with TRBD1. Trimming removed 7 bases from V and 5 bases from J; junction bases left unmatched: 12. The CDR3 is made up of 16 amino acids. Germline V lookup: CDR1 MNHEY, CDR2 SVGEGT. The CDR3 loop reads CASNVPDRGKDQPQHF. The CDR3 region has the DNA TGTGCCAGCAATGTGCCGGACAGGGGTAAAGATCAGCCCCAGCATTTT.